The 6 T cell receptor beta chains presented below share a single source sample, sequenced in a study of patients and donors after allogeneic stem cell transplantation. MiXCR, run by TCRdb on the RT-PCR reads, gives a single entry per CDR3 protein. The sample comprises about a million distinct CDR3 sequences, roughly 17% of which are singletons, and 6% rests with the top ten. The sequencing sample was made of blood, either unsorted or a sorted T cell fraction (not recorded which). All receptors come from a human donor who was either an allogeneic HSCT recipient or a stem cell or donor lymphocyte infusion donor (not recorded which). It is not recorded whose cells these are; they may come from a transplant donor.

The chain employs TRBV6-2 or TRBV6-3 and TRBJ2-5; D is uncertain. Germline V gene data show CDR1 as MNHEY and CDR2 as SVGEGT. Trimming took 8 bases from V and 0 from J, leaving 13 bases between them. The CDR3 is made up of 14 amino acids. Here the CDR3 DNA reads TGTGCCAGCTCCGCTGACTCGAACCAAGAGACCCAGTACTTC. Its protein product is CASSADSNQETQYF.

The rearrangement uses TRBV7-2 and TRBJ2-2, with D possibly matching TRBD2 (7 bases). The V end lost 5 bases, the J end lost 7 bases, and 17 bases lay between the germline ends. This CDR3 is 15 amino acids long. CDR1 and CDR2 (germline): SGHTA, FQGNSA. CDR3 DNA sequence: TGTGCCAGCAGCCCGTTCGCGGGGGCCCGCGGGGAGCTGTTTTTT. Protein sequence: CASSPFAGARGELFF.

The chain is built from TRBV24-1 and TRBJ2-3; TRBD1 aligns across 10 bases. Germline lookup yields CDR1 KGHDR and CDR2 SFDVKD. Trimming cost V 4 bases and J 4 bases; bases outside gene matches: 10. The CDR3 covers 17 residues. This chain's CDR3 is CATSDPPGQGDPDTQYF. CDR3 coding DNA: TGTGCCACCAGTGACCCACCTGGACAGGGGGATCCAGATACGCAGTATTTT.

This clonotype came up a few times. This sequence joins TRBV4-3 and TRBJ2-7; the D gene is possibly TRBD2 (6 bases). Germline-derived CDR1 and CDR2 are LGHNA and YSLEER. The ends were cut back, 0 bases at V and 4 bases at J, with 13 bases in the middle. This CDR3 is built from 15 residues. CDR3 region: CASSQEGRGRYEQYF. The CDR3 DNA is TGCGCCAGCAGCCAAGAAGGACGGGGGAGGTACGAGCAGTACTTC.

This clonotype has just a few counts. J is TRBJ2-5 and V is TRBV9; TRBD1 agrees at 7 bases. V dropped 3 bases and J dropped 1; count of bases not matched to a gene: 9. This CDR3 contains 16 residues. Germline CDR1 SGDLS, CDR2 YYNGEE. Written as DNA, the CDR3 is TGTGCCAGCAGCGCCCGTACCGGGACAGCCCAAGAGACCCAGTACTTC. Amino acid sequence: CASSARTGTAQETQYF.

The V and J genes are TRBV19 and TRBJ1-1, with D possibly matching TRBD1 (5 bases). The CDR3 is 15 residues long. With 7 bases removed from V and 5 bases from J, the gap between germline ends came to 20 bases. Germline CDR1 LNHDA, CDR2 SQIVND (reference sequence). The chain's CDR3 is CASTSNRKGATEAFF. CDR3 coding DNA: TGTGCCAGTACCTCCAATCGGAAAGGGGCTACTGAAGCTTTCTTT.